The sequence of this T cell receptor (beta chain) was determined in a study of T cell repertoires in cytomegalovirus infection. With 7 bases removed from V and 7 bases from J, the gap between germline ends came to 13 bases. The germline V gene has CDR1 MDHEN and CDR2 SYDVKM. This CDR3 comprises 13 residues. TCRdb used MiXCR to reprocess the reads, holding one entry per CDR3 protein. Counted here are approximately 200,000 distinct CDR3 sequences, roughly 22% occurring once; the ten biggest clones make up 18%. This clonotype was counted between two and nine times. V gene TRBV28 combines with J gene TRBJ2-2, with D possibly TRBD2 on 5 matching bases. The sample taken for sequencing was CD8+ T cells from PBMCs. The clonotype comes from a human donor in good health (CMV status not recorded). Some clones in this sample may be carry-over from other donors' samples. This CDR3 is CASTSRTLGELFF. CDR3 sequence (DNA): TGTGCCAGCACTTCCCGGACTCTCGGGGAGCTGTTTTTT.